These T cell receptor beta chains were read from a single sample in a study of siplizumab effects on memory and regulatory T cells. Libraries were prepared by immunoSEQ multiplex PCR; TCRdb keeps only in-frame clonotypes and omits some of them. The sample consists of some 110,000 clones, 90% to 95% of them appearing once. The sample comprised CD4+ T cells sorted from blood. These receptors all come from a human donor in good health. Both conserved end residues are part of each CDR3. The D gene is left open where the match is weak. Expanded clones are given a class, and other clones once, few, many or no size at all.

j_gene: TRBJ1-2; len: 14; v_gene: TRBV11-2; abundance: -; d_gene: TRBD1; CDR3nt: TGTGCCAGCAGCGCAAGTGGGCAGGGGGGCGGCTACACCTTC; CDR3aa: CASSASGQGGGYTF
j_gene: TRBJ1-2; len: 12; v_gene: TRBV2; abundance: once; d_gene: -; CDR3nt: TGTGCCAGCAGTTGGGAGAACTATGGCTACACCTTC; CDR3aa: CASSWENYGYTF
j_gene: TRBJ2-3; len: 15; v_gene: TRBV10-1; abundance: -; d_gene: TRBD2; CDR3nt: TGCGCCAGCAAATTCACTAGCGGGAGCACAGATACGCAGTATTTT; CDR3aa: CASKFTSGSTDTQYF
j_gene: TRBJ2-7; len: 15; v_gene: TRBV5-1; abundance: -; d_gene: -; CDR3nt: TGCGCCAGCAGCTTGGTGTCGGTGGCCTCCTACGAGCAGTACTTC; CDR3aa: CASSLVSVASYEQYF
j_gene: TRBJ1-3; len: 15; v_gene: TRBV6-5; abundance: -; d_gene: -; CDR3nt: TGTGCCAGCAGGCGGGACCTAAGCTCTGGAAACACCATATATTTT; CDR3aa: CASRRDLSSGNTIYF
j_gene: TRBJ2-4; len: 13; v_gene: TRBV5-4; abundance: -; d_gene: TRBD2; CDR3nt: TGTGCCAGCAGCGCGGGACTAGAGGACATTCAGTACTTC; CDR3aa: CASSAGLEDIQYF
j_gene: TRBJ1-1; len: 14; v_gene: TRBV2; abundance: -; d_gene: -; CDR3nt: TGTGCCAGCAAGGAACAGGGTGGAAACACTGAAGCTTTCTTT; CDR3aa: CASKEQGGNTEAFF
j_gene: TRBJ1-3; len: 16; v_gene: TRBV5-4; abundance: -; d_gene: TRBD1; CDR3nt: TGTGCCAGCAGCCAAGGGACAGGGCTCGCTGGAAACACCATATATTTT; CDR3aa: CASSQGTGLAGNTIYF
j_gene: TRBJ1-3; len: 15; v_gene: TRBV6-6; abundance: -; d_gene: -; CDR3nt: TGTGCCAGCAGTTACTCGCAGGGTTTTGGAAACACCATATATTTT; CDR3aa: CASSYSQGFGNTIYF
j_gene: TRBJ1-5; len: 12; v_gene: TRBV4-2; abundance: -; d_gene: -; CDR3nt: TGTGCCAGAAGCTGCCACATTCAGCCCCAGCATTTT; CDR3aa: CARSCHIQPQHF
j_gene: TRBJ1-4; len: 14; v_gene: TRBV19; abundance: -; d_gene: -; CDR3nt: TGTGCCAGTAGTATTCGGGCAACTAATGAAAAACTGTTTTTT; CDR3aa: CASSIRATNEKLFF
j_gene: TRBJ1-2; len: 14; v_gene: TRBV5-4; abundance: -; d_gene: -; CDR3nt: TGTGCCAGCAGCCCGGAGCGGGAAAGCTATGGCTACACCTTC; CDR3aa: CASSPERESYGYTF
j_gene: TRBJ1-4; len: 16; v_gene: TRBV9; abundance: -; d_gene: -; CDR3nt: TGTGCCAGCAGCCCAGATCCCAGGGCAACTAATGAAAAACTGTTTTTT; CDR3aa: CASSPDPRATNEKLFF
j_gene: TRBJ2-7; len: 15; v_gene: TRBV6-1; abundance: once; d_gene: TRBD2; CDR3nt: TGTGCCAGCAGTGATGCAGCGGGGGCCAGTTACGAGCAGTACTTC; CDR3aa: CASSDAAGASYEQYF
j_gene: TRBJ2-5; len: 15; v_gene: TRBV9; abundance: -; d_gene: TRBD2; CDR3nt: TGTGCCAGCAGCGAACTAGCGGGGGGGCTAGAGACCCAGTACTTC; CDR3aa: CASSELAGGLETQYF
j_gene: TRBJ1-6; len: 17; v_gene: TRBV7-9; abundance: -; d_gene: -; CDR3nt: TGTGCCAGCAGCTCTAACGCTGGACGGGATGTAGGGTCACCCCTCCACTTT; CDR3aa: CASSSNAGRDVGSPLHF
j_gene: TRBJ2-1; len: 16; v_gene: TRBV7-9; abundance: -; d_gene: -; CDR3nt: TGTGCCAGCAGTTACGGGAAACTGGCTTCCTACAATGAGCAGTTCTTC; CDR3aa: CASSYGKLASYNEQFF
j_gene: TRBJ1-1; len: 14; v_gene: TRBV5-4; abundance: -; d_gene: TRBD1; CDR3nt: TGTGCCAGCACAAGACAGGGGGAGAACACTGAAGCTTTCTTT; CDR3aa: CASTRQGENTEAFF
j_gene: TRBJ1-1; len: 14; v_gene: TRBV5-1; abundance: -; d_gene: -; CDR3nt: TGCGCCAGCGGTTTACAGGCCATGAACACTGAAGCTCTCTTT; CDR3aa: CASGLQAMNTEALF
j_gene: TRBJ2-7; len: 14; v_gene: TRBV5-4; abundance: -; d_gene: -; CDR3nt: TGTGCCAGCAGCTCTCGACTATTCCCCTACGAGCAGTACTTC; CDR3aa: CASSSRLFPYEQYF
j_gene: TRBJ2-1; len: 14; v_gene: TRBV29-1; abundance: -; d_gene: -; CDR3nt: TGCAGCGTTGAAGGGACAGCCTCTTACAATGAGCAGTTCTTC; CDR3aa: CSVEGTASYNEQFF
j_gene: TRBJ2-2; len: 17; v_gene: TRBV4-1; abundance: -; d_gene: TRBD1; CDR3nt: TGCGCCAGCAGCCAAGCTGGACAGGGTCCTAACACCGGGGAGCTGTTTTTT; CDR3aa: CASSQAGQGPNTGELFF